This TCR beta chain was captured by sequencing in a study of cytomegalovirus exposure and HLA in healthy donors. Looking at the study overall: There were roughly 110 million unique TCR beta sequences, drawn from approximately 190 million T cells, in an earlier analysis.

Trimming cost V 5 bases and J 7 bases; bases outside gene matches: 3. The germline V gene has CDR1 SNHLY and CDR2 FYNNEI. This CDR3 region has 14 residues. General study findings and limits: Some V segments (TRBV6-2 and TRBV6-3 among them) were excluded as indistinguishable. Trimming of TCR beta V- and J-genes showed a link, identified in a later analysis, to a missense DCLRE1C variant. Sequencing had likely introduced a cluster of highly shared sequence variants as an artifact.

PCR involved 60 Vbeta and 13 Jbeta primers. Profiled with immunoSEQ multiplex PCR; TCRdb holds only in-frame clones, not every one. The sample includes approximately 180,000 clones, approximately 84% of them seen just once. This clone has just one count. Its antigen is unknown. This TCR was sampled from a girl less than two years old in good health and CMV-seronegative. The V gene is TRBV2, the J gene TRBJ1-4; TRBD1 matches 11 bases. Specimen: PBMCs. For the CDR3, the DNA is TGTGCCAGCAGTCCGGGACAGGGGGTTGAAAAACTGTTTTTT. It encodes CASSPGQGVEKLFF.